This T cell receptor (beta chain) was profiled in a study of cytomegalovirus exposure and HLA in healthy donors. Study as a whole: Unique TCR beta sequences numbering about 100 million came from about 180 million T cells in an earlier analysis. Early release data held some 80 million unique TCRs from HLA-typed donors. Among the approximately 380 donors who were genotyped, over 70% fell in the genetic ancestry cluster that is associated with self-reported Caucasian donors. Study findings and constraints: Many donors carried some public TCRs, although rarity characterized most TCR sequences.

Primers: 60 Vbeta forward and 13 Jbeta reverse. Sequenced by immunoSEQ multiplex PCR; TCRdb stores in-frame clones only, minus some. The sample holds 95,000 to 100,000 clones, around a tenth seen once. On this clone: Its specificity is not known.

J gave up 7 bases and V 5 bases, and 10 bases lay outside the gene matches. This CDR3 is built from 15 residues. The V gene's germline CDR1 is MDHEN and CDR2 SYDVKM. The clonotype originates from a middle-aged man in good health and CMV-seropositive. The V and J genes are TRBV28 and TRBJ2-1, with TRBD2 identical over 8 bases. The sequencing sample was made of PBMCs. Written as DNA, the CDR3 is TGTGCCAGCAGTCGGATGGGACTAGGCTCAAATGAGCAGTTCTTC. Protein: CASSRMGLGSNEQFF.